This T cell receptor beta chain was profiled in a study of blood T cell repertoires in COVID-19. CDR1 and CDR2 (germline): SEHNR, FQNEAQ (reference sequence). V lost 8 bases and J 3 bases, leaving 16 bases between the germline ends. The CDR3 covers 14 residues. Method: immunoSEQ multiplex PCR; TCRdb's copy keeps in-frame clones and lacks some. Among roughly 220,000 clones, about 80% were seen once, and the ten largest hold roughly 3%. Input material: peripheral blood. The clonotype was recovered from a woman aged 25 to 45 who had recovered from COVID-19. The gene calls are TRBV7-9 and TRBJ1-1; D is possibly TRBD1 (5 bases). CDR3: CASVGGGAYTEAFF. In DNA form, the CDR3 reads TGTGCCAGCGTGGGTGGAGGGGCCTACACTGAAGCTTTCTTT. The whole variable domain, remainder taken from reference TRBV7-9 and TRBJ1-1, is DTGVSQNPRHKITKRGQNVTFRCDPISEHNRLYWYRQTLGQGPEFLTYFQNEAQLEKSRLLSDRFSAERPKGSFSTLEIQRTEQGDSAMYLCASVGGGAYTEAFFGQGTRLTVV.